These T cell receptor beta chains were read from a single sample in a study of blood T cell repertoires in COVID-19. Generated by immunoSEQ multiplex PCR, the TCRdb table keeps only in-frame clones and is missing some. The table lists under 250,000 clones, about 90% of them singletons, with less than 4.5% in the top ten. Sequenced: PBMCs or T cells enriched from blood (not recorded which). The receptors here all came from a woman aged 30 to 39 with acute COVID-19. The CDR3 runs from the conserved cysteine through the conserved F or W. D genes are given only for firm matches. Clone size is stated in some rows and not others, as once, few, many or a class when expanded.

d_gene	v_gene	abundance	j_gene	CDR3aa	CDR3nt
TRBD1	TRBV5-1	-	TRBJ1-1	CASSPDRGNTEAFF	TGCGCCAGCAGCCCCGACAGGGGCAACACTGAAGCTTTCTTT
-	TRBV7-2	-	TRBJ1-6	CASSRGAGPYNSPLHF	TGTGCCAGCAGCAGAGGGGCGGGACCGTATAATTCACCCCTCCACTTT
TRBD2	TRBV5-1	-	TRBJ2-1	CASSFMKPGGNEQFF	TGCGCCAGCAGCTTCATGAAACCGGGAGGCAATGAGCAGTTCTTC
-	TRBV5-4	once	TRBJ1-6	CASRSGHWVNSPLHF	TGTGCCAGCAGATCGGGTCACTGGGTTAATTCACCCCTCCACTTT
-	TRBV4-3	-	TRBJ1-1	CASSLSPGENTEAFF	TGCGCCAGCAGCCTCTCTCCAGGGGAGAACACTGAAGCTTTCTTT
-	TRBV28	-	TRBJ1-6	CASSPHEMSYNSPLHF	TGTGCCAGCAGCCCCCACGAGATGTCCTATAATTCACCCCTCCACTTT
TRBD1	TRBV2	-	TRBJ1-6	CASGQVTYNSPLHF	TGTGCCAGTGGACAGGTTACGTATAATTCACCCCTCCACTTT
-	TRBV7-9	-	TRBJ2-7	CASSADTNSYEQYF	TGTGCCAGCAGCGCGGACACCAACTCCTACGAGCAGTACTTC
-	TRBV7-2	-	TRBJ2-5	CASSPQAGLGGETQYF	TGTGCCAGCAGCCCCCAAGCCGGCTTAGGGGGAGAGACCCAGTACTTC
-	TRBV20-1	-	TRBJ1-3	CSASDDRRDSGNTIYF	TGCAGTGCTAGTGATGATAGACGGGACTCTGGAAACACCATATATTTT
-	TRBV4-1	-	TRBJ1-1	CASSPTGGSTEAFF	TGCGCCAGCAGCCCCACGGGGGGTTCGACTGAAGCTTTCTTT
-	TRBV5-1	-	TRBJ1-1	CASSLSKRNTEAFF	TGCGCCAGCAGCTTAAGCAAGCGGAACACTGAAGCTTTCTTT
TRBD1	TRBV19	-	TRBJ1-2	CASSIGPGQGGYGYTF	TGTGCCAGTAGTATAGGTCCGGGACAGGGAGGCTATGGCTACACCTTC
TRBD1	TRBV6-4	-	TRBJ1-5	CASSSYHPGQGSNQPQHF	TGTGCCAGCAGCTCCTACCACCCGGGACAGGGGAGCAATCAGCCCCAGCATTTT
-	TRBV9	-	TRBJ1-1	CASSVDPGDVTEAFF	TGTGCCAGCAGCGTCGACCCGGGGGACGTTACAGAAGCTTTCTTT
-	TRBV6-5	once	TRBJ1-5	CATSPRDTHQPQHF	TGTGCCACCAGCCCCCGGGACACCCATCAGCCCCAGCATTTT
TRBD1	TRBV7-9	-	TRBJ1-2	CASSSPIGTVRGYTF	TGTGCCAGCAGCTCCCCAATCGGGACAGTACGCGGCTACACCTTC
-	TRBV7-9	-	TRBJ1-1	CASSLVSLGDTEAFF	TGTGCCAGCAGCTTAGTGAGCCTAGGGGACACTGAAGCTTTCTTT
-	TRBV6-2/TRBV6-3	few	TRBJ1-2	CASSYNGGSYGYTF	TGTGCCAGCAGTTACAACGGGGGGTCCTATGGCTACACCTTC
TRBD2	TRBV6-1	-	TRBJ2-5	CASSDGTSGGQETQYF	TGTGCCAGCAGTGACGGGACTAGCGGGGGGCAAGAGACCCAGTACTTC
TRBD2	TRBV14	-	TRBJ2-7	CASSQVLLAGENYEQYF	TGTGCCAGCAGCCAAGTATTACTAGCGGGGGAGAACTACGAGCAGTACTTC
-	TRBV20-1	-	TRBJ2-5	CSASPVQETQYF	TGCAGTGCAAGTCCGGTTCAAGAGACCCAGTACTTC
-	TRBV6-2/TRBV6-3	-	TRBJ1-2	CASSYQGTTSNYGYTF	TGTGCCAGCAGTTACCAGGGGACAACTTCTAACTATGGCTACACCTTC
-	TRBV2	-	TRBJ1-5	CASSTRGSNQPQHF	TGTGCCAGCAGTACACGTGGTAGCAATCAGCCCCAGCATTTT
TRBD2	TRBV7-3	-	TRBJ2-2	CASSPGGGGLITGELFF	TGTGCCAGCAGCCCGGGCGGCGGGGGGCTGATCACCGGGGAGCTGTTTTTT
TRBD1	TRBV7-6	-	TRBJ2-6	CASSSWGGQGTGANVLTF	TGTGCCAGCAGCTCGTGGGGGGGACAGGGAACTGGGGCCAACGTCCTGACTTTC
-	TRBV4-1	-	TRBJ2-7	CASSQDPELAGVEQYF	TGCGCCAGCAGCCAAGACCCGGAACTAGCCGGAGTCGAGCAGTACTTC
-	TRBV7-9	-	TRBJ1-1	CASSPSTATEAFF	TGTGCCAGCAGCCCAAGTACTGCCACTGAAGCTTTCTTT
-	TRBV28	-	TRBJ2-1	CASRNPGYNEQFF	TGTGCCAGCAGAAACCCAGGGTACAATGAGCAGTTCTTC
TRBD1	TRBV5-4	-	TRBJ1-2	CASSPSGTGYGYTF	TGTGCCAGCAGCCCAAGCGGGACAGGGTATGGCTACACCTTC
TRBD1	TRBV7-8	-	TRBJ1-2	CASSLGQGFNYGYTF	TGTGCCAGCAGCCTGGGACAGGGATTTAACTATGGCTACACCTTC